These 10 T cell receptor beta chains originate from one sample sequenced in a study of Graves' ophthalmopathy and Graves' hyperthyroidism. Researchers took RNA transcripts and amplified TCR beta CDR3 regions from them. RT-PCR was first run with HTBI primers, then multiplex PCR in a second round. Via MiXCR, TCRdb re-called the multiplex PCR reads, giving one row per CDR3 protein. The data contain more than 1,000,000 distinct CDR3 sequences, about two fifths of them seen just once; the ten biggest clones take up over 8.5%. Sequenced: peripheral blood or thyroid tissue (not recorded which). The receptors originated from an adult man with Graves' hyperthyroidism.

This clonotype was seen only once. V is TRBV24-1 and J is TRBJ2-5; D is possibly TRBD2 (6 bases). With the DNA end fitting TRBJ2-1 better, the J assignment may be wrong. Looked up from germline, CDR1 is KGHDR and CDR2 is SFDVKD. This CDR3 has 16 residues. The CDR3 region has the DNA TGTGCCACCAGTGATTTTGGAGGGGACGCCTACAATGAGCAGTTCTTC. Amino acids: CATSDFGGDAYNEQFF.

The J gene is TRBJ2-2, the V gene TRBV12-3 or TRBV12-4; possibly TRBD2 for D (5 bases). CDR3 size: 14 residues. The ends were cut back, 2 bases at V and 6 bases at J, with 10 bases in the middle. DNA for the CDR3: TGTGCCAGCAGTTTAAGTCTAGCTCCCGGGGAGCTGTTTTTT. This translates into CASSLSLAPGELFF.

This chain joins TRBV29-1 and TRBJ2-7, with D possibly TRBD2 on 6 matching bases. The CDR3 has 12 amino acids. CDR1 and CDR2 (germline): SQVTM, ANQGSEA. The V gene lost 4 bases and the J gene lost 6 bases, with 13 bases spanning the gap. Here the CDR3 reads CSVAGEDGEQYF. As DNA, the CDR3 is TGCAGCGTTGCGGGAGAAGACGGCGAGCAGTACTTC.

Only a few counts were recorded for this clonotype. The chain recombines TRBV19 with TRBJ2-7; TRBD1 aligns across 9 bases. Germline V gene sequence: CDR1 LNHDA, CDR2 SQIVND (reference sequence). J was trimmed by 6 bases and V by 8 bases; bases with no gene match: 11. This CDR3 region has 14 residues. CDR3 residues: CASGDRGGISEQYF. For the CDR3, the DNA is TGTGCCAGTGGAGACAGGGGGGGAATCTCCGAGCAGTACTTC.

Only one count was recorded for this clonotype. V gene TRBV29-1 combines with J gene TRBJ1-2; 9 bases are a match to TRBD1. The length of the CDR3 is 14 residues. The trim removed 3 bases at V and 3 bases at J, leaving 5 bases unmatched. Per the germline V gene, CDR1 is SQVTM and CDR2 is ANQGSEA. The CDR3 is CSVDLGTGHYGYTF. CDR3 coding DNA: TGCAGCGTTGATCTGGGGACAGGGCACTATGGCTACACCTTC.

Points on this clonotype: One end of the junction varies from germline; a read error may be responsible. V is TRBV4-1 and J is TRBJ1-4, with TRBD1 identical over 8 bases. The length of the CDR3 is 15 residues. Per germline, CDR1 MGHRA and CDR2 YSYEKL. The CDR3 reads CASSQANRGSEKLFF. The CDR3 DNA sequence: TGTGCCAGCAGCCAAGCAAACAGGGGGAGTGAAAAACTGTTTTTT.

This clonotype was seen many times. This chain links TRBV19 with TRBJ2-6; D gene unclear. Germline V CDR1 and CDR2: LNHDA, SQIVND (reference sequence). The length of the CDR3 is 13 residues. V was cut by 4 bases and J by 4 bases, with 5 bases left in between. The CDR3 spells CASSSVGANVLTF. DNA of the CDR3: TGTGCCAGTAGTAGCGTCGGGGCCAACGTCCTGACTTTC.

This clonotype has a single count. This rearrangement joins TRBV24-1 to TRBJ2-7; 7 bases agree with TRBD2. The CDR3 loop spans 17 amino acids. J gave up 7 bases and V 6 bases, and 20 bases lay outside the gene matches. Germline loops: CDR1 KGHDR, CDR2 SFDVKD. The chain's CDR3 is CATSLGAGDHSYNEQYF. DNA of the CDR3: TGTGCCACCAGTCTGGGTGCGGGAGACCACTCCTACAATGAGCAGTACTTC.

This clonotype was counted ten times or more. The chain carries TRBV6-5 and TRBJ1-1; a weak D match, TRBD1 (6 bases). Germline V gene lookup returns CDR1 MNHEY and CDR2 SVGAGI. This CDR3 spans 13 amino acids. The V gene lost 6 bases and the J gene lost 2 bases, with 10 bases spanning the gap. The CDR3 nucleotides read TGTGCCAGCAGGACAGGTTCTAACACTGAAGCTTTCTTT. It codes for CASRTGSNTEAFF.

The sample holds many counts of this clonotype. The V and J genes are TRBV10-3 and TRBJ2-5; D ambiguous. CDR3 length: 13 residues. With 2 bases removed from V and 5 bases from J, the gap between germline ends came to 9 bases. CDR1 is ENHRY, CDR2 SYGVKD, per germline. The CDR3 here is CAISEEVSETQYF. In DNA form, the CDR3 reads TGTGCCATCAGTGAGGAGGTTTCGGAGACCCAGTACTTC.